The source of this TCR beta chain is a study of T cells in narcolepsy. Study context: Donors had narcolepsy type 1 or type 2, or were healthy controls.

This CDR3 has 17 amino acids. The germline gives CDR1 SGDLS, CDR2 YYNGEE. Repertoires were generated with immunoSEQ multiplex PCR, while TCRdb's copy carries only in-frame clones and drops some. Here the sample spans some 17,000 clones, over 55% being singletons. As to this clone: Its antigen is as yet unknown. The junction departs from germline at one end; a sequencing error may be responsible.

Whole-study results and caveats: Reportedly, autoreactive clonotypes were serially detected in patients' blood but not controls'. Comparing one patient's CSF and blood CD4+ clonotypes highlighted HCRT- and TRIB2-specific autoreactive clonotypes.

The chain combines TRBV9 with TRBJ2-2, with 7 bases fitting TRBD1. Sequencing used CD45RA- memory CD8+ T cells from PBMCs. This sequence originates from a human donor with narcolepsy. CDR3 nucleotides: TGTGCCAGCAGCAACCCTCAGACAGGGCTCCACACCGGGGAGCTGTATTTT. Translating it yields CASSNPQTGLHTGELYF.